This record covers a single TCR beta chain. No cognate antigen has been identified for it. Per-nucleotide qualities are absent, and no much larger clonotype sits a single base away. Ficoll-Paque density gradient centrifugation was the method used to isolate PBMCs. Including the terminal cysteine and phenylalanine, the CDR3 comprises 16 residues. Only the CDR3 region is kept as DNA, spanning 48 bases read in frame from base 1. V is pared back by 4 bases and J by 6 bases, with 17 bases lying between the germline termini. CDR1 and CDR2, per the germline V gene, are SGHRS and YFSETQ. The sample is drawn from a study of T-cell memory formation after mild COVID-19 (dated by TCRdb to the early 2020s). Regarding the research as a whole: TCR sequence clusters from the two donors were largely donor specific. Two young, previously healthy adult volunteers made up the cohort, one male and one female. In two donors, T-cell clones that expanded and contracted after mild COVID-19 were followed by sequencing TCRalpha and TCRbeta repertoires longitudinally. What the authors observed across the whole study: Contracting CD4+ clones were located mainly in the CM and EM memory subsets, whereas CD8+ clones were found to be enriched in EMRA. The study covered only two mild cases, and larger cohorts including severe cases with pre-infection samples were considered necessary. Balanced CD4/CD8 phenotypes were observed for clones contracting from day 15 to 85, whereas a bias towards CD4+ was observed for a second wave of clones expanding from day 15 to 37. SARS-CoV-2 specificity was not confirmed for the second-wave clones peaking on day 37. The detection of some responding clones in pre-infection memory suggests that pre-existing cross-reactive memory T cells joined the SARS-CoV-2 response.

Sequencing instrument: Illumina NovaSeq 6000. Using 5'RACE with constant-segment primers, TCRalpha and TCRbeta cDNA libraries were constructed, with sample barcodes and unique molecular identifiers added in the process. Trizol reagent was used to extract RNA from every sample. Amplification of the libraries took two PCR steps, and the second step added a second sample barcode plus Illumina TruSeq adapters. Sequencing of libraries was performed on an Illumina NovaSeq with 2 x 150 bp paired-end reads. Processing in the source paper ran as follows. With migec v1.2.7, reads were demultiplexed and then collapsed into UMI-guided consensus sequences. Using mixcr v2.1.11, UMI consensuses were aligned to TRA and TRB V and J templates and then assembled into clonotypes. Clonotypes were classified as expanded or contracted when called significant by both edgeR and NoisET, with noise models trained on biological replicates. For edgeR calls, the thresholds were a false discovery rate-adjusted p below 0.01 and a log2 fold-change of 1. As an exploratory analysis of dynamics, PCA with hierarchical clustering was applied to max-normalized trajectories of the 1000 most abundant clonotypes. Each responding clone was given a CD4 or CD8 phenotype based on the CD4+ and CD8+ repertoires, which had been sequenced separately. The public sequencing data were trimmed at Q25 with fastp and processed into clonotypes with MiXCR by TCRdb, which kept only in-frame beta chains. When rows share a CDR3 protein, they turn into one entry using the most common DNA and genes. These V and J calls are TCRdb output, not the study's own analysis. This sample gives 280,000 or so distinct CDR3 sequences in total; 8% to 9% of them show up just once. The ten most abundant clones make up approximately 23% of the sample.

Sample: PBMCs or a T cell subset sorted from them (not recorded which). Recombination joined TRBV5-1 with TRBJ1-6, with TRBD1 tentatively as D gene (6 bases match). The TCR comes from a man aged 18 to 29 who had mild COVID-19 (a few samples of this study predate the infection). The sample titles of this study are shuffled in the database, so cell type and time point are left out; the donor was told from shared clones. In nucleotides, the sequence is TGCGCCAGCAGCACCGGGACACATACCGGTAATTCACCCCTCCACTTT. The resulting protein is CASSTGTHTGNSPLHF.